This record covers a single T cell receptor beta chain. What it binds is unknown. The data stem from a study of T-cell memory formation after mild COVID-19. Study findings and constraints: Researchers found some responding clones in pre-infection memory, a sign that cross-reactive memory joined. Contracting clones, day 15 to 85, had balanced CD4/CD8, and later expanders favored CD4+.

This CDR3 region has 11 residues. Germline V gene sequence: CDR1 SQVTM, CDR2 ANQGSEA. Constant-segment primers served in 5'RACE that generated TCR alpha and TCR beta cDNA libraries bearing sample barcodes and UMIs. TCRdb reprocessed the 5' RACE reads with MiXCR, giving one entry per CDR3 protein. The sample holds hundreds of thousands of distinct CDR3 sequences, 25% to 30% seen once. The specimen was PBMCs or a T cell subset sorted from them (not recorded which). This chain joins TRBV29-1 and TRBJ1-4; no firm D call. The receptor was derived from an adult woman who had mild COVID-19 (a few samples of this study predate the infection). Cell type and time point are not known. This chain's CDR3 is CSGSTNEKLFF. The DNA of the CDR3 is TGCAGTGGGTCAACTAATGAAAAACTGTTTTTT.